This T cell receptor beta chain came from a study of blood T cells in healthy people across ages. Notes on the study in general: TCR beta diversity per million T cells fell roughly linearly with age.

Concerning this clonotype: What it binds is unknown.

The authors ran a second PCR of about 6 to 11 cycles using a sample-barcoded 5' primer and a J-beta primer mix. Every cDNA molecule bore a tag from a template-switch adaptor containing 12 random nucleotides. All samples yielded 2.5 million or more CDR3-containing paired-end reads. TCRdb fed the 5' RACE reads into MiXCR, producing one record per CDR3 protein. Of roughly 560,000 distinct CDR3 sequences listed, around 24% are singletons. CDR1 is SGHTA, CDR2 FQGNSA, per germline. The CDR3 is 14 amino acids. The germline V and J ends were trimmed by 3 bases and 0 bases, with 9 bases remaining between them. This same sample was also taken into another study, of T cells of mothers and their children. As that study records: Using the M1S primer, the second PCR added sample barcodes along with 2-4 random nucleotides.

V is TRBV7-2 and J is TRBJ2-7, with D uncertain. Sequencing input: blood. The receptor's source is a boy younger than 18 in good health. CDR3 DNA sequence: TGTGCCAGCAGCTTTGGTCAGTCCTCCTACGAGCAGTACTTC. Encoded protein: CASSFGQSSYEQYF.